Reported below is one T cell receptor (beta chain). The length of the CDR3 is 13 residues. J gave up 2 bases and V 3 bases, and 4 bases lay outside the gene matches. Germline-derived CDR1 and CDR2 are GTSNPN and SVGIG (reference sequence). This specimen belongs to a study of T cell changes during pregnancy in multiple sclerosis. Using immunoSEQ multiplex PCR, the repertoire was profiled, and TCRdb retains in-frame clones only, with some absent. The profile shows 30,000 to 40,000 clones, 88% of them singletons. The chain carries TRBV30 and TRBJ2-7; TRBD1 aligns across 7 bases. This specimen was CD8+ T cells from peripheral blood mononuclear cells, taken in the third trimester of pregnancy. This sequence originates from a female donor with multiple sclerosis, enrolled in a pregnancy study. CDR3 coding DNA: TGTGCCTGGAGACGGGGACAGACCTACGAGCAGTACTTC. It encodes CAWRRGQTYEQYF.